The sample holds many counts of the clone carrying this T cell receptor (beta chain). Antigen: not known. This CDR3 has 11 residues. V was cut by 6 bases and J by 9 bases, with 6 bases left in between. Looked up from germline, CDR1 is MNHNY and CDR2 is SVGAGI (reference sequence). The data derive from a study of blood T cells in healthy people across ages. General study points: A greater number of naive CD4+ cells and higher diversity distinguished long-lived donors from aged donors.

For the second PCR, which ran for roughly 7 to 11 cycles, a sample-barcoded 5' primer and a J-beta primer mix were used. TCRdb re-derived calls from the 5' RACE reads in MiXCR, one entry per CDR3 protein. Seen here are hundreds of thousands of distinct CDR3 sequences, under 50% observed once, and the top ten hold under 15%. The source is a man younger than 45 in good health. The sequencing input was blood. The chain is built from TRBV6-6 and TRBJ1-6; D unresolved. This CDR3 reads CASRSSSPLHF. The CDR3 bases are TGTGCCAGCAGGAGTTCTTCACCCCTCCACTTT.